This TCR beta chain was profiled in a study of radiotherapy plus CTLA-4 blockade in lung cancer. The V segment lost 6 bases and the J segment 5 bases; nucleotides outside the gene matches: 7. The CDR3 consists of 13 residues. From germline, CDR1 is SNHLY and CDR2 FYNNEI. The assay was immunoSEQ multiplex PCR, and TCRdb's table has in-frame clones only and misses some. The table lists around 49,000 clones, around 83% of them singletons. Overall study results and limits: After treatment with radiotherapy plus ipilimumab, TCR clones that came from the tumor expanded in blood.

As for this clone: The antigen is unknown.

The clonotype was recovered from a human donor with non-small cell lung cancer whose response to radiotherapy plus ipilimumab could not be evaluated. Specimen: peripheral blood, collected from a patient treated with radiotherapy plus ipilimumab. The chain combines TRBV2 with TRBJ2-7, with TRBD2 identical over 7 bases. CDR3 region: CASSVVGGDEQYF. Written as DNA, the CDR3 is TGTGCCAGCAGCGTAGTGGGGGGGGACGAGCAGTACTTC.